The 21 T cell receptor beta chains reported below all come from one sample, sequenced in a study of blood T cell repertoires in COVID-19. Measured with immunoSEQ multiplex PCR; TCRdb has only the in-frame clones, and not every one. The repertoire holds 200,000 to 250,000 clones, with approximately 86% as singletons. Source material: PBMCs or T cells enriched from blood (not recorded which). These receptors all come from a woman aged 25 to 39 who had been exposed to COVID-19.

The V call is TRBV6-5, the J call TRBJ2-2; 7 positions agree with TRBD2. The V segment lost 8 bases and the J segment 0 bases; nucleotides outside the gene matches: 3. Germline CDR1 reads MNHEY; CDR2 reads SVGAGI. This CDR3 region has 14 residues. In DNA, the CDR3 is TGTGCCAGCGGGCTAGCGGCGAACACCGGGGAGCTGTTTTTT. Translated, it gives CASGLAANTGELFF.

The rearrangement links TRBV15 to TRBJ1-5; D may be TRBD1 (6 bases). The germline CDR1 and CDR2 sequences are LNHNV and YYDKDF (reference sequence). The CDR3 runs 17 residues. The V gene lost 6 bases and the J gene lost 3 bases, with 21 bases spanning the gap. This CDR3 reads CATRDPGGGGNNQPQHF. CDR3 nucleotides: TGTGCCACCAGAGATCCGGGGGGGGGCGGCAACAATCAGCCCCAGCATTTT.

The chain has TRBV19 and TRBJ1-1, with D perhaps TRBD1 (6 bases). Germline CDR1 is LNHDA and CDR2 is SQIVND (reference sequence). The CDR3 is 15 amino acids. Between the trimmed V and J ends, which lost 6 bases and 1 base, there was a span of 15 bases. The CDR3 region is CASSLATGPNTEAFF. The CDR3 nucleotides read TGTGCCAGTAGCCTGGCGACAGGCCCGAACACTGAAGCTTTCTTT. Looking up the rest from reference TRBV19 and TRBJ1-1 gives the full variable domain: DGGITQSPKYLFRKEGQNVTLSCEQNLNHDAMYWYRQDPGQGLRLIYYSQIVNDFQKGDIAEGYSVSREKKESFPLTVTSAQKNPTAFYLCASSLATGPNTEAFFGQGTRLTVV.

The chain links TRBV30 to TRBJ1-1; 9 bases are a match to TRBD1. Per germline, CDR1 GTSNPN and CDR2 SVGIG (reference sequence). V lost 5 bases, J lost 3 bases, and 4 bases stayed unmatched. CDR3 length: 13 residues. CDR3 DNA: TGTGCCTGGGACAGGGGGGAGGACACTGAAGCTTTCTTT. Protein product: CAWDRGEDTEAFF.

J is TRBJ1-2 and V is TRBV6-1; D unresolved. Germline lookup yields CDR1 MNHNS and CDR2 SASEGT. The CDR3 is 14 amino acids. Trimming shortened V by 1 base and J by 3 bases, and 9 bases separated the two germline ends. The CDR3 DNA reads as TGTGCCAGCAGTGAAGATTGGAGTTACTATGGCTACACCTTC. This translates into CASSEDWSYYGYTF.

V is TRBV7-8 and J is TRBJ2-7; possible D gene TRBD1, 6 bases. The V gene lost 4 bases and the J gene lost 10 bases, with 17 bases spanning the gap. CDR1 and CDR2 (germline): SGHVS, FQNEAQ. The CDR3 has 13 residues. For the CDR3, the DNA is TGTGCCAGCAGCTCCCGGGACAAAGGCGACCAGTACTTC. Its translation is CASSSRDKGDQYF.

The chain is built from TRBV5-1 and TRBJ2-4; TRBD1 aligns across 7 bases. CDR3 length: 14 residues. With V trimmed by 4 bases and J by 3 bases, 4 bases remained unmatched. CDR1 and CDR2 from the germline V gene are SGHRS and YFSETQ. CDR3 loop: CASSTGEGKNIQYF. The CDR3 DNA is TGCGCCAGCAGCACAGGGGAAGGCAAAAACATTCAGTACTTC.

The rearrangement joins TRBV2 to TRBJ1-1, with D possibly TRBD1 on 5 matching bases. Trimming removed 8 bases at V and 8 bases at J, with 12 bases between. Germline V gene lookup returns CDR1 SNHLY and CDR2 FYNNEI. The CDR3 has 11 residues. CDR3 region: CASGIRGEAFF. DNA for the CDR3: TGTGCCAGCGGGATTAGGGGAGAAGCTTTCTTT. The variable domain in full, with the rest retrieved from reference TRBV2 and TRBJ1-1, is EPEVTQTPSHQVTQMGQEVILRCVPISNHLYFYWYRQILGQKVEFLVSFYNNEISEKSEIFDDQFSVERPDGSNFTLKIRSTKLEDSAMYFCASGIRGEAFFGQGTRLTVV.

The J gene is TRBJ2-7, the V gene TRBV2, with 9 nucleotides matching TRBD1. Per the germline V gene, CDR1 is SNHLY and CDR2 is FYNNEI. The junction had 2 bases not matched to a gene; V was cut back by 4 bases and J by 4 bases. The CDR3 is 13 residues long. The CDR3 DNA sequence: TGTGCCAGCAGTGGGGACAGGGTATACGAGCAGTACTTC. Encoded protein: CASSGDRVYEQYF.

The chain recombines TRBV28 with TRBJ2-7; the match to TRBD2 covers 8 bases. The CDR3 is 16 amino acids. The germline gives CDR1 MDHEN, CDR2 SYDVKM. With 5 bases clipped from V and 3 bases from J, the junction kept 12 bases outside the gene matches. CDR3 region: CASSDRAGAPFYEQYF. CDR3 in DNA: TGTGCCAGCAGTGATAGAGCGGGGGCCCCCTTCTACGAGCAGTACTTC.

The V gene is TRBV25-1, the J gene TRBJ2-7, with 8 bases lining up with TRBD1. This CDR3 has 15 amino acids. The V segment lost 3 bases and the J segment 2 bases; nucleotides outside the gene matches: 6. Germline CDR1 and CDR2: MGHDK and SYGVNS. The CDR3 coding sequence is TGTGCCAGCAGTGACTGGACAGGGTCACCCTACGAGCAGTACTTC. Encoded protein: CASSDWTGSPYEQYF.

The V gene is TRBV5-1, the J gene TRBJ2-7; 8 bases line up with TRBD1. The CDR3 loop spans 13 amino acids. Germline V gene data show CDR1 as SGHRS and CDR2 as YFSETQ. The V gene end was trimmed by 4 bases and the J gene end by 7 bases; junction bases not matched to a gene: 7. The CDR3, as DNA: TGCGCCAGCAGCCCACGGACAGGGTGGGAGCAGTACTTC. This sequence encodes CASSPRTGWEQYF.

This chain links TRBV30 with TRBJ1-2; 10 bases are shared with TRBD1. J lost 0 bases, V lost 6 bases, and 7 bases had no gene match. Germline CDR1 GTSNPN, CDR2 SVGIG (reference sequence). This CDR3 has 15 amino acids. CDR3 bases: TGTGCCTGCAGGAGACAGGGGGCCTCTAACTATGGCTACACCTTC. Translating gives CACRRQGASNYGYTF.

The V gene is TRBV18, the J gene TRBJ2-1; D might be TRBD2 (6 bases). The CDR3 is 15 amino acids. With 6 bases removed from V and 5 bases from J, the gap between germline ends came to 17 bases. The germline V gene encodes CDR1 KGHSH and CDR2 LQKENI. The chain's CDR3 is CASSGGVNLNNEQFF. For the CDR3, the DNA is TGTGCCAGCTCGGGAGGAGTAAATCTAAACAATGAGCAGTTCTTC.

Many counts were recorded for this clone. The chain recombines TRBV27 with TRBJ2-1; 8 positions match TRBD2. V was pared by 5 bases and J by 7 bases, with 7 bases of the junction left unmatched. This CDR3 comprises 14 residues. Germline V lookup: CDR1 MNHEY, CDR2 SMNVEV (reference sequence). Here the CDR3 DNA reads TGTGCCAGCAGTCCGGGACTAGGGCGGAATGAGCAGTTCTTC. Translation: CASSPGLGRNEQFF.

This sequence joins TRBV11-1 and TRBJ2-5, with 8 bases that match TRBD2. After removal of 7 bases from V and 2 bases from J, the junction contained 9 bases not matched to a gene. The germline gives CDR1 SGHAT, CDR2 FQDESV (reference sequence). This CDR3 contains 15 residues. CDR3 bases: TGTGCCAGCACCGACGGACTAGCCCCACAAGAGACCCAGTACTTC. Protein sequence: CASTDGLAPQETQYF.

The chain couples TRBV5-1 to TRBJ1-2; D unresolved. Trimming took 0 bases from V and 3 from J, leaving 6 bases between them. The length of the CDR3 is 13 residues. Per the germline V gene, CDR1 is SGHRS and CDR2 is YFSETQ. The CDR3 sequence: CASSLVADYGYTF. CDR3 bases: TGCGCCAGCAGCTTGGTAGCAGACTATGGCTACACCTTC.

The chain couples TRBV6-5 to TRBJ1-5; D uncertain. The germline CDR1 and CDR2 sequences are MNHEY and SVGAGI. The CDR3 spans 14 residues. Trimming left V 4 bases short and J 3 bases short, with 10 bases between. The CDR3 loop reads CASSFNGFNQPQHF. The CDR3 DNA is TGTGCCAGCAGTTTCAACGGGTTCAATCAGCCCCAGCATTTT.

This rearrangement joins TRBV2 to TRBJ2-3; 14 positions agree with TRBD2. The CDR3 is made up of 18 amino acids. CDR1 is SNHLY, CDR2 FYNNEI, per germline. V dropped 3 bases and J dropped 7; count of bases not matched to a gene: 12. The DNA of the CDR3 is TGTGCCAGCAGTGATGGACTAGCGGGGGGATACCCCCGGTATACGCAGTATTTT. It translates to CASSDGLAGGYPRYTQYF.

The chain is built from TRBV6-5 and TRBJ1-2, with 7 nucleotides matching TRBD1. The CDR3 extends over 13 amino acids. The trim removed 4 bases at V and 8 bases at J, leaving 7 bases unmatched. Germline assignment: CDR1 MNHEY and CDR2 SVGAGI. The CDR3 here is CASSLRQGHGYTF. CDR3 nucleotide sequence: TGTGCCAGCAGTTTAAGACAGGGACACGGCTACACCTTC.

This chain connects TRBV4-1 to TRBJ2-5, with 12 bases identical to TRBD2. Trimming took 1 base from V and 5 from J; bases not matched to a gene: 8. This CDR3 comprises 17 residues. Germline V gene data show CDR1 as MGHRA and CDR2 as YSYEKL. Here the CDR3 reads CASSQALAGGRSETQYF. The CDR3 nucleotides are TGCGCCAGCAGCCAAGCGCTAGCGGGGGGGCGATCGGAGACCCAGTACTTC.